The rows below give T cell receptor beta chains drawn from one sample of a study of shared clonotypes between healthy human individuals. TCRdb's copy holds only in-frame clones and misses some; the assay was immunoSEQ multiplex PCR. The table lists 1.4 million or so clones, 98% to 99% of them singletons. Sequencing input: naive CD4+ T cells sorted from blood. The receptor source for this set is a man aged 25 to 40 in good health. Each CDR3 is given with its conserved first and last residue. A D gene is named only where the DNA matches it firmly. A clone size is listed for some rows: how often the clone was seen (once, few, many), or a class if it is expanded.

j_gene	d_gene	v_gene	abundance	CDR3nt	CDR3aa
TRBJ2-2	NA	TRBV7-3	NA	TGTGCCAGCAGCCAAAGCTGGGGTACCGGGGAGCTGTTTTTT	CASSQSWGTGELFF
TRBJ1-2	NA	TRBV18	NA	TGTGCCAGCTCACGTGATCCAGGACTTAACTATGGCTACACCTTC	CASSRDPGLNYGYTF
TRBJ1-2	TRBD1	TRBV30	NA	TGTGCCTGGACTGCAGGGGGAAGCAACTATGGCTACACCTTC	CAWTAGGSNYGYTF
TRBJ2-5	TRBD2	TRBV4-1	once	TGCGCCAGCAGCCAAGGACTAGCGATTGGGACCCAGTACTTC	CASSQGLAIGTQYF
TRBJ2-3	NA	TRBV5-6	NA	TGTGCCAGCAGCTTGGGTCTATCTACAGATACGCAGTATTTT	CASSLGLSTDTQYF
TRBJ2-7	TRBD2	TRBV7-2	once	TGTGCCAGCAGCTTAGAAAGCGGGAGGGCCAGATACGAGCAGTACTTC	CASSLESGRARYEQYF
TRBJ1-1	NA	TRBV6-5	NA	TGTGCCAGCAGTTACTCGGGTGTATTCGGTACTGAAGCTTTCTTT	CASSYSGVFGTEAFF
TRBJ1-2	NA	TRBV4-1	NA	TGCGCCAGCAGCCAACTAGCGGGTTTCAACTATGGCTACACCTTC	CASSQLAGFNYGYTF
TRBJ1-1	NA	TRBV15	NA	TGTGCCACCAGCAGAGATAGCGCGGGGGCCGCCGGTGGGGCTTTCTTT	CATSRDSAGAAGGAFF
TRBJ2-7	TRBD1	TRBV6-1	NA	TGTGCCAGCACTAGACAGGGAACCTACGAGCAGTACTTC	CASTRQGTYEQYF
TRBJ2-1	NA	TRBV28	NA	TGTGCCGGAACGTCGAGGGGGTCCTACAATGAGCAGTTCTTC	CAGTSRGSYNEQFF
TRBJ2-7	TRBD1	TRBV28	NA	TGTGCCAGCAGCCTACCGGGACAGGGGGGTAAGCAGTACTTC	CASSLPGQGGKQYF
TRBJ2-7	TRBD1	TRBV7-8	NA	TGTGCCAGCAGCCGTGGACAGGGAACAGACTACGAGCAGTACTTC	CASSRGQGTDYEQYF
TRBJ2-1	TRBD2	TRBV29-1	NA	TGCAGCGTTGCTAGCGGGCGTTACAATGAGCAGTTCTTC	CSVASGRYNEQFF
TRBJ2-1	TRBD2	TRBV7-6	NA	TGTGCCAGCAGCTTATCATTTCCGGGACTAGCCCACAATGAGCAGTTCTTC	CASSLSFPGLAHNEQFF
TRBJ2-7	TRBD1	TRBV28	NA	TGTGCCAGCAGTACGGGACAGGAGGTTCCCCACGAGCAGTACTTC	CASSTGQEVPHEQYF
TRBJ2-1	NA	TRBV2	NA	TGTGCCAGCAGCACAGGGTTCTTC	CASSTGFF
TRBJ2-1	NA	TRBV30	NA	TGTGCCTGGAGTGTAAGGGGCAATGAGCAGTTCTTC	CAWSVRGNEQFF
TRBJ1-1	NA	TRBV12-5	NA	TGTGCTAGTGGTTTGGTAGAAGGGTCCCCGATGAACACTGAAGCTTTCTTT	CASGLVEGSPMNTEAFF
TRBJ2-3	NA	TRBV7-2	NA	TGTGCCAGCAGCCGGTTGGTGCGGGTGGCCGCAGATACGCAGTATTTT	CASSRLVRVAADTQYF
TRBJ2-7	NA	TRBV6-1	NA	TGTGCCAGCAGTGAAAGGGCAGCCGACTACGAGCAGTACTTC	CASSERAADYEQYF
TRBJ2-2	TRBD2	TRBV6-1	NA	TGTGCCAGCACTAGCGGGGGCGCGAACACCGGGGAGCTGTTTTTT	CASTSGGANTGELFF
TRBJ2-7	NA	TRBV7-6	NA	TGTGCCAGCAGCTTAGGTAGTCTTTCCTACGAGCAGTACTTC	CASSLGSLSYEQYF
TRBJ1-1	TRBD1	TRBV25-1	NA	TGTGCCAGCAGTGACCCTGGACAGGGCGACACTGAAGCTTTCTTT	CASSDPGQGDTEAFF
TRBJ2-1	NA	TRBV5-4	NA	TGTGCCAGCAGCTCGGGACTCGGAGGGTACAATGAGCAGTTCTTC	CASSSGLGGYNEQFF
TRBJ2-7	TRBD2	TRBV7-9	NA	TGTGCCAGCAGCGGACCGGGACTAGGTTACGAGCAGTACTTC	CASSGPGLGYEQYF
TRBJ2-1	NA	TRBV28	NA	TGTGCCAGCAGTTCTACCGGGATCTCCTACAATGAGCAGTTCTTC	CASSSTGISYNEQFF
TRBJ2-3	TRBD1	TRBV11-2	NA	TGTGCCAGCAGCTACCGGGACAGGGGAGGAGATACGCAGTATTTT	CASSYRDRGGDTQYF
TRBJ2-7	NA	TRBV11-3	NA	TGTGCCAGCAGCTTAGGTCCCACAGCAACCTACGAGCAGTACTTC	CASSLGPTATYEQYF
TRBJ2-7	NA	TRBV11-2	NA	TGTGCCAGCAGCCTGACACACTACGAGCAGTACTTC	CASSLTHYEQYF
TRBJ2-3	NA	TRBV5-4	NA	TGTGCCAGCAGCTTACGCGGGCCCACAGATACGCAGTATTTT	CASSLRGPTDTQYF
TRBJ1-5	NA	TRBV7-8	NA	TGTGCCAGCAGCCAGGGGAGGAATCAGCCCCAGCATTTT	CASSQGRNQPQHF
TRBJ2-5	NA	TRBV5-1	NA	TGCGCCAGCAGCCCCACTAGGGGAGGCGAGACCCAGTACTTC	CASSPTRGGETQYF
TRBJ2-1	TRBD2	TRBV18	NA	TGTGCCAGCTCACTGCTAAGTAGCGGGAGGGGCTCCTACAATGAGCAGTTCTTC	CASSLLSSGRGSYNEQFF
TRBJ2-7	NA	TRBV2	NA	TGTGCCAGCACGTCGGGACCCGAGGGCGAGCAGTACTTC	CASTSGPEGEQYF
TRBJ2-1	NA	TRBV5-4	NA	TGTGCCAGCAGCTCACGGTACCCGCGAGCCCGGGCTGAGCAGTTCTTC	CASSSRYPRARAEQFF
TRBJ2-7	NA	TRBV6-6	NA	TGTGCCAGCAGTAAGTGGCTCGACTCCTACGAGCAGTACTTC	CASSKWLDSYEQYF
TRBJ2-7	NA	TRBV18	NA	TGTGCCAGCTCACCACGCCGGGACGGGACCTACGAGCAGTACTTC	CASSPRRDGTYEQYF
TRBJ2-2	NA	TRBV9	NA	TGTGCCAGCAGCGTCACTTCCGGACAGAACACCGGGGAGCTGTTTTTT	CASSVTSGQNTGELFF